This T cell receptor (beta chain) was found in a study of T cells in Graves' hyperthyroidism and ophthalmopathy. Study-wide context: Upon initial diagnosis and before any treatment, peripheral blood was collected.

PBMCs were obtained from roughly 10 ml fresh peripheral blood. The sample holds many counts of this clonotype. Its target is unknown. Findings and limits, study-wide: Blood shared most expanded thyroid clonotypes above 0.001. A model using 13 V-J features told ophthalmopathy apart from stable hyperthyroidism.

RNA transcripts provided the source from which TCR beta CDR3 regions were amplified. First-round RT-PCR with HTBI primers amplified the TCR CDR3 region. MiXCR, run by TCRdb on the multiplex PCR reads, gives a single entry per CDR3 protein. This sample yields some 340,000 distinct CDR3 sequences, of which roughly an eighth are seen a single time; about a third belongs to the top ten. Specimen: blood. The clonotype originates from a woman aged 40-49 years with Graves' ophthalmopathy.

The CDR3 here is CASSLKGDSYEQYF. As DNA, the CDR3 is TGTGCCAGCAGCTTAAAGGGGGATTCCTACGAGCAGTACTTC. The chain combines TRBV7-9 with TRBJ2-7, with D maybe TRBD1 (6 bases). Trimming removed 2 bases from V and 1 base from J, with 9 bases in between. Germline V gene data show CDR1 as SEHNR and CDR2 as FQNEAQ (reference sequence). The CDR3 has 14 amino acids.